The sequence of this TCR beta chain was determined in a study of cytomegalovirus exposure and HLA in healthy donors. Study-wide points: In an earlier analysis, most TCR beta V segments were productive about 87% or about 30% of the time. The study designated roughly 150 TCR beta chains cytomegalovirus-associated.

Trimming took 1 base from V and 4 from J; bases not matched to a gene: 3. The germline gives CDR1 MGHRA, CDR2 YSYEKL. The CDR3 totals 14 residues. Only a few counts were recorded for this clone. As yet, its antigen is unknown. Researchers ran the PCR with 60 Vbeta and 13 Jbeta primers. Clones were read by immunoSEQ multiplex PCR, and TCRdb kept only the in-frame ones, dropping some. In the table there are under 150,000 clones, around 78% of which are singletons. The clonotype was recovered from a male donor in good health and CMV-seronegative. The sequencing input was PBMCs. The gene calls are TRBV4-1 and TRBJ2-5; TRBD2 matches 7 bases. CDR3 sequence (DNA): TGCGCCAGCAGCCAAGTACTAGCGCCAGAGACCCAGTACTTC. Its protein product is CASSQVLAPETQYF.